This TCR beta chain appears in the sequencing data of a study of T cell responses to AZD1222 COVID-19 vaccine. Notes on the study in general: Reports indicate that nearly half of spike-specific TCRs are directed at unmutated variant regions. Compared with day 0, the breadth and depth of the Spike-specific TCR repertoire rose significantly after two doses of AZD1222. The number of AZD1222 recipients seropositive at baseline was only six.

Second-dose timings of about 4 or about 12 weeks were pooled. Repertoires were generated with immunoSEQ multiplex PCR, while TCRdb's copy carries only in-frame clones and drops some. The sample consists of almost 70,000 clones, roughly 80% of them appearing once. A note on this clone: Its cognate antigen is unknown.

Looked up from germline, CDR1 is SGHTA and CDR2 is FQGNSA. The CDR3 runs 12 residues. The V gene lost 6 bases and the J gene lost 3 bases, with 8 bases spanning the gap. This rearrangement joins TRBV7-2 to TRBJ1-1; D is uncertain. This sequence was found in an adult who received the AZD1222 COVID-19 vaccine. This specimen was peripheral blood, taken 28 days after the second AZD1222 dose. The CDR3 spells CASRGGYTEAFF. The CDR3 bases are TGTGCCAGCAGGGGTGGGTACACTGAAGCTTTCTTT.